Presented here are 3 T cell receptor beta chains from one specimen sequenced in a study of cytomegalovirus exposure and HLA in healthy donors. Primers included in the PCR were 60 Vbeta and 13 Jbeta primers. Sequencing was performed with immunoSEQ multiplex PCR; in TCRdb, only in-frame clones are kept and a portion is missing. The table shows 150,000 to 180,000 clones, with about 70% occurring only once. The sample taken for sequencing was PBMCs. The receptors come from a man aged 18 to 30 in good health and CMV-seronegative.

The CDR3 reads CAAGAQPQHF. DNA of the CDR3: TGTGCCGCGGGGGCGCAGCCCCAGCATTTT. This chain joins TRBV6-1 and TRBJ1-5, with D possibly TRBD1 on 6 matching bases. The CDR3 has 10 residues. Germline V gene data show CDR1 as MNHNS and CDR2 as SASEGT. V was pared by 11 bases and J by 7 bases, with 9 bases between.

The chain uses TRBV7-2 and TRBJ1-1; D is unresolved. This CDR3 contains 13 residues. Germline V gene lookup returns CDR1 SGHTA and CDR2 FQGNSA. V was trimmed by 5 bases and J by 0 bases, leaving 7 bases between them. The DNA for the CDR3 is TGTGCCAGCAGCCTTCAGTTGAACACTGAAGCTTTCTTT. It codes for CASSLQLNTEAFF.

The chain uses TRBV7-2 and TRBJ2-5; 7 bases align to TRBD2. V lost 5 bases to trimming and J lost 4 bases; unmatched junction nucleotides: 10. Germline-derived CDR1 and CDR2 are SGHTA and FQGNSA. The CDR3 runs to 15 residues. This CDR3 is CASSPPKGRGETQYF. For the CDR3, the DNA is TGTGCCAGCAGCCCCCCGAAAGGGAGGGGAGAGACCCAGTACTTC.